This T cell receptor beta chain was recovered during a study of CD8 T cells in ankylosing spondylitis (dated by TCRdb to about 2017). Regarding the complete study: T cell receptor beta repertoires were profiled in healthy donors and ankylosing spondylitis patients so that disease-linked TCR variants could be found. The full study cohort was made up of approximately 27 ankylosing spondylitis patients and roughly 98 healthy donors. Peripheral blood samples were taken, and synovial fluid was additionally collected from ankylosing spondylitis patients. Overall results and qualifications from the work: The disease-linked clones were reported as significantly enriched in matched synovial fluid samples from ankylosing spondylitis patients. Blood from ankylosing spondylitis patients appeared to be characterized by a TCR beta motif made up of seven or eight highly homologous amino acid variants. Some of the motif variants had been reported before in the synovial fluid and blood of reactive arthritis patients, a finding that suggests common disease-initiation mechanisms. The disease-linked clones had a CD8+ phenotype and were found at relatively low frequencies in peripheral blood.

The sample was run on an Illumina HiSeq 2500. Quantitative 5'-RACE with molecular barcodes was used to prepare TCR beta libraries. For the original study's pipeline: A new computational method based on a probabilistic model of VDJ rearrangement was used to identify disease-linked TCR variants. Using fastp trimming at Q25 and MiXCR clonotype assembly, TCRdb reanalyzed the public sequencing data and kept in-frame beta chains. Rows merge per CDR3 protein into single entries with the most common DNA and genes. The V and J calls and clone size come from TCRdb's table, not from the authors' own analysis. This sample holds about 240,000 distinct CDR3 sequences; roughly a tenth were observed only once. Less than 8% of the sample goes to the ten largest clones. As to this clonotype: Its binding antigen is unknown. Given a much more abundant clone one base away, this may be a read error.

Sequenced material: blood, either unsorted or a sorted T cell fraction (not recorded which). The sequence was obtained from a male donor with ankylosing spondylitis or in good health (not recorded which).

In nucleotide form, the sequence is TGCAGTGCCTTCAGCGGGGGGATCGAATCTTATGGGCAGTTCTTC. Its protein reads: CSAFSGGIESYGQFF. The V and J segments used are TRBV20-1 and TRBJ2-1; 9 bases in the middle match TRBD2. CDR1 and CDR2 are drawn from the germline V gene (reference sequence): DFQATT, SNEGSKA. The CDR3 runs 15 residues from the cysteine to the phenylalanine. Of all the DNA, just the CDR3 is kept, 45 bases in frame from base 1. For this chain, trimming is 6 bases at the V end and 12 bases at the J end, and the number of junction bases without a gene match is 18.